This T cell receptor beta chain was retrieved from a study of T cells in Graves' hyperthyroidism and ophthalmopathy. Overall study results and limits: Onset of ophthalmopathy came a median around 7.1 months after the model predicted it.

This CDR3 spans 16 amino acids. Germline V CDR1 and CDR2: MNHEY, SVGEGT. Trimming removed 6 bases from V and 5 bases from J; junction bases left unmatched: 15. Patients having uncontrolled infection, another autoimmune disease, pregnancy or lactation were not included. Ten or more counts support this clonotype. Its antigen is not known. It was RNA transcripts that yielded the amplified TCR beta CDR3 regions. When the TCR CDR3 underwent first-round RT-PCR, the HTBI primer set was used. TCRdb redid the calling of the multiplex PCR reads with MiXCR, one entry per CDR3 protein. Seen here are a few hundred thousand distinct CDR3 sequences, approximately 14% observed once, and the top ten hold 7.3%.

The sequencing sample was made of blood. The TCR was taken from a woman aged 25 to 45 with Graves' hyperthyroidism. The chain uses TRBV6-2 or TRBV6-3 and TRBJ1-2; 7 positions agree with TRBD1. The CDR3 here is CASRPSGQKVGYGYTF. DNA for the CDR3: TGTGCCAGCAGACCATCGGGACAGAAGGTCGGATATGGCTACACCTTC.